This record covers a single TCR beta chain. These data are taken from a study of blood T cell repertoires in COVID-19. Produced via immunoSEQ multiplex PCR; TCRdb's table is partial and in-frame only. The data contain fewer than 200,000 clones, approximately 82% of them seen just once; the ten biggest clones take up 3.6%. V gave up 4 bases and J gave up 6 bases, with 18 bases separating them. Germline V gene lookup returns CDR1 LGHDT and CDR2 YNNKEL (reference sequence). The CDR3 sequence is 15 residues long. This TCR was recovered from a woman in her 50s in a cohort exposed to, infected with or recovered from COVID-19 (not recorded which). Source material: PBMCs or T cells enriched from blood (not recorded which). This chain uses TRBV3-1 (or the pseudogene TRBV3-2) with TRBJ1-2, with D possibly being TRBD1 (6 bases). CDR3: CASSPRGRDRDGYTF. The DNA of the CDR3 is TGTGCCAGCAGCCCAAGGGGGAGGGATAGGGATGGCTACACCTTC.